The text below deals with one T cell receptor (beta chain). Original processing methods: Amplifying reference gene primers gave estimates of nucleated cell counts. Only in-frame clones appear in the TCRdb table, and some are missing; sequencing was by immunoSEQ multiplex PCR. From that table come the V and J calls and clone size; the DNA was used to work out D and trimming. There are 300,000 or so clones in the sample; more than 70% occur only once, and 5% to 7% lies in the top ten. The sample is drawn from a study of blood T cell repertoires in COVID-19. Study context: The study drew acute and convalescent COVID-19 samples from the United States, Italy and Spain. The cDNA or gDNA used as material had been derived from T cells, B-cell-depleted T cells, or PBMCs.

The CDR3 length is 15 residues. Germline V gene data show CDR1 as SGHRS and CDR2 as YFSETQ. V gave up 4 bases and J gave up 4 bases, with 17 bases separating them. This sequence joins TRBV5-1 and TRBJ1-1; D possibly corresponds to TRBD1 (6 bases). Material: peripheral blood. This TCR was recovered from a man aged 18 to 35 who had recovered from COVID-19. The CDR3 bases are TGCGCCAGCAGCGTAACTACAGGGCTGGGCACTGAAGCTTTCTTT. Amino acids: CASSVTTGLGTEAFF.